This TCR beta chain was obtained from a study of cytomegalovirus exposure and HLA in healthy donors. The CDR3 extends over 15 amino acids. With V trimmed by 4 bases and J by 8 bases, 9 bases remained unmatched. Germline assignment: CDR1 SGHRS and CDR2 YFSETQ. This clone was recorded at least ten times. 13 Jbeta primers and 60 Vbeta primers were used for the PCR. The repertoire was sequenced with immunoSEQ multiplex PCR; TCRdb's copy has only in-frame clones and lacks some. Of some 150,000 clones listed, roughly 9% were seen once; the top ten hold roughly 7%. The rearrangement joins TRBV5-1 to TRBJ2-1, with 10 bases matching TRBD2. The clonotype originates from a middle-aged woman in good health and CMV-seropositive. The sample taken for sequencing was PBMCs. The CDR3 coding sequence is TGCGCCAGCAGCCCCCCTAAGCGGGGGGGGCATGAGCAGTTCTTC. Translating it yields CASSPPKRGGHEQFF. Full variable domain (rest looked up from reference TRBV5-1 and TRBJ2-1): KAGVTQTPRYLIKTRGQQVTLSCSPISGHRSVSWYQQTPGQGLQFLFEYFSETQRNKGNFPGRFSGRQFSNSRSEMNVSTLELGDSALYLCASSPPKRGGHEQFFGPGTRLTVL.